This is a list of T cell receptor beta chains from one sample in a study of OX40 agonist ivuxolimab in advanced cancers. Sequencing was performed with immunoSEQ multiplex PCR; in TCRdb, only in-frame clones are kept and a portion is missing. The data hold about 85,000 clones, with 86% observed a single time. The sequences come from CD4+ or CD8+ T cells sorted from blood, collected in a trial of the OX40 agonist ivuxolimab. Source of these receptors: an adult with an advanced solid tumor such as melanoma, head and neck, liver or kidney cancer. CDR3s include the opening cysteine and the closing phenylalanine or tryptophan. D genes are given only for firm matches. For some rows the clone size is stated as once, few or many, or as a class when expanded; others skip it.

>-|TRBV28|TRBJ1-5|-
CASRWGLGQPQHF
TGTGCCAGCAGGTGGGGATTGGGGCAGCCCCAGCATTTT
>once|TRBV4-1|TRBJ1-2|-
CASSQLGQFNYGYTF
TGCGCCAGCAGCCAATTAGGGCAGTTTAACTATGGCTACACCTTC
>-|TRBV7-6|TRBJ2-5|-
CASSLPQGPQYF
TGTGCCAGCAGCTTACCTCAGGGCCCGCAGTACTTC
>-|TRBV11-2|TRBJ2-2|-
CASSLVNGDTGELFF
TGTGCCAGCAGCTTAGTTAACGGGGACACCGGGGAGCTGTTTTTT
>few|TRBV7-2|TRBJ2-2|-
CASSLAYPNTGELFF
TGTGCCAGCAGCTTAGCTTACCCAAACACCGGGGAGCTGTTTTTT
>-|TRBV11-3|TRBJ2-3|TRBD2
CASSFGGGATDTQYF
TGTGCCAGCAGCTTTGGCGGGGGGGCCACAGATACGCAGTATTTT
>-|TRBV9|TRBJ2-5|-
CASSMQETQYF
TGTGCCAGCAGCATGCAAGAGACCCAGTACTTC
>-|TRBV28|TRBJ1-5|-
CASSPDQHSNQPQHF
TGTGCCAGCAGCCCCGATCAGCATAGCAATCAGCCCCAGCATTTT
>few|TRBV18|TRBJ2-5|-
CASSPPAETQYF
TGTGCCAGCTCACCACCGGCGGAGACCCAGTACTTC
>-|TRBV30|TRBJ2-5|-
CAWSVILSGFQETQYF
TGTGCCTGGAGTGTCATACTTTCTGGGTTCCAAGAGACCCAGTACTTC
>-|TRBV6-6|TRBJ1-1|-
CASSYSGGGTEAFF
TGTGCCAGCAGTTACTCCGGGGGGGGGACTGAAGCTTTCTTT
>-|TRBV7-9|TRBJ2-5|-
CASSRRTDPWAQYF
TGTGCCAGCAGCCGACGGACGGACCCATGGGCCCAGTACTTC
>-|TRBV7-2|TRBJ2-2|-
CASCIGLTNTGELFF
TGTGCCAGCTGTATAGGACTAACAAACACCGGGGAGCTGTTTTTT
>-|TRBV11-3|TRBJ2-3|-
CASSSSTDTQYF
TGTGCCAGCAGCTCAAGCACAGATACGCAGTATTTT
>-|TRBV2|TRBJ1-5|-
CASSEADSDYQPQHF
TGTGCCAGCAGTGAGGCAGACAGTGACTATCAGCCCCAGCATTTT
>once|TRBV5-1|TRBJ2-2|TRBD1
CASSVSGTGTGELFF
TGCGCCAGCAGCGTTTCCGGGACAGGCACCGGGGAGCTGTTTTTT
>once|TRBV7-3|TRBJ2-7|-
CASSFGRGPYEQYF
TGTGCCAGCAGCTTTGGCAGGGGCCCCTACGAGCAGTACTTC
>-|TRBV28|TRBJ1-5|TRBD1
CASSVDRDQPQHF
TGTGCCAGCAGTGTGGACAGGGATCAGCCCCAGCATTTT
>-|TRBV11-2|TRBJ2-1|TRBD2
CASSLDGGAGNEQFF
TGTGCCAGCAGCTTAGACGGGGGGGCCGGCAATGAGCAGTTCTTC
>-|TRBV9|TRBJ2-1|TRBD1
CASSWDSSSSYNEQFF
TGTGCCAGCAGCTGGGACAGTTCAAGCTCCTACAATGAGCAGTTCTTC
>-|TRBV19|TRBJ1-3|TRBD1
CASTPRTGRYTGNTIYF
TGTGCCAGTACTCCCCGGACAGGGAGATATACTGGAAACACCATATATTTT
>-|TRBV7-6|TRBJ1-2|TRBD1
CASSLGQGNGYTF
TGTGCCAGCAGCTTGGGACAGGGGAATGGCTACACCTTC
>-|TRBV5-8|TRBJ2-2|TRBD1
CASSSGTGTGELFF
TGTGCCAGCAGCTCCGGGACAGGAACCGGGGAGCTGTTTTTT
>-|TRBV5-4|TRBJ2-5|-
CASSISDGQETQYF
TGTGCCAGCAGCATCTCGGACGGTCAAGAGACCCAGTACTTC
>-|TRBV13|TRBJ2-7|TRBD2
CASSPPAGGSSYEQYF
TGTGCCAGCAGCCCACCAGCGGGGGGAAGCTCCTACGAGCAGTACTTC
>-|TRBV9|TRBJ2-5|-
CASSAGGWEETQYF
TGTGCCAGCAGCGCCGGAGGCTGGGAGGAGACCCAGTACTTC
>-|TRBV10-3|TRBJ2-1|TRBD2
CAISRGRGQDYNEQFF
TGTGCCATCAGCCGCGGGAGGGGGCAAGACTACAATGAGCAGTTCTTC
>-|TRBV6-5|TRBJ1-5|-
CASSYRGGNQPQHF
TGTGCCAGCAGTTACAGGGGCGGCAATCAGCCCCAGCATTTT
>many|TRBV10-3|TRBJ2-2|TRBD1
CATQPRTGGDTGELFF
TGTGCCACACAGCCACGGACAGGGGGCGACACCGGGGAGCTGTTTTTT
>few|TRBV21-1|TRBJ2-7|-
CASGPKYYPW
TGTGCCAGCGGTCCGAAATATTACCCCTGG
>once|TRBV5-6|TRBJ2-7|TRBD1
CASRTTGGGYEQYF
TGTGCCAGCAGGACAACAGGGGGCGGCTACGAGCAGTACTTC
>once|TRBV9|TRBJ1-5|-
CASSVEAGPPQHF
TGTGCCAGCAGTGTAGAAGCCGGCCCGCCCCAGCATTTT
>-|TRBV28|TRBJ1-2|TRBD1
CASSSETGGRIYGYTF
TGTGCCAGCAGTTCGGAGACAGGGGGCCGGATCTATGGCTACACCTTC
>few|TRBV4-1|TRBJ2-3|-
CASSQIRLERTDTQYF
TGCGCCAGCAGCCAAATAAGACTCGAGCGGACAGATACGCAGTATTTT
>-|TRBV5-6|TRBJ1-6|-
CASSRAWDTNSPLHF
TGTGCCAGCAGCCGAGCCTGGGACACAAATTCACCCCTCCACTTT
>-|TRBV6-1|TRBJ2-3|TRBD1
CASSPDRGWDTQYF
TGTGCCAGCAGTCCGGACAGGGGTTGGGATACGCAGTATTTT
>-|TRBV7-3|TRBJ2-7|-
CASSLSTLREQYF
TGTGCCAGCAGCTTAAGTACCCTCAGGGAGCAGTACTTC
>-|TRBV7-8|TRBJ2-7|TRBD1
CASSQNRDREPYEQYF
TGTGCCAGCAGCCAAAACCGGGACAGGGAGCCCTACGAGCAGTACTTC
>-|TRBV4-2|TRBJ2-7|-
CASSQGGGLTYEQYF
TGTGCCAGCAGCCAAGGTGGGGGTCTCACCTACGAGCAGTACTTC
>-|TRBV9|TRBJ2-7|-
CASSVVPGNGEQYF
TGTGCCAGCAGCGTAGTCCCGGGGAACGGCGAGCAGTACTTC
>-|TRBV19|TRBJ2-5|TRBD2
CASSPSGETQYF
TGTGCCAGTAGTCCTAGCGGGGAGACCCAGTACTTC
>-|TRBV6-6|TRBJ1-6|-
CASRGSLNSPLHF
TGTGCCAGCAGGGGGAGCCTTAATTCACCCCTCCACTTT
>-|TRBV30|TRBJ2-5|TRBD1
CAWSVRQGSFETQYF
TGTGCCTGGAGTGTACGACAGGGTAGTTTCGAGACCCAGTACTTC
>-|TRBV6-5|TRBJ2-7|TRBD1
CASSQGAVYEQYF
TGTGCCAGCTCACAGGGGGCGGTTTACGAGCAGTACTTC
>once|TRBV4-1|TRBJ1-5|-
CASSHPGGGPGQPQHF
TGCGCCAGCAGCCACCCCGGAGGGGGGCCGGGTCAGCCCCAGCATTTT
>once|TRBV27|TRBJ2-7|-
CASSLSPIQNYEQYF
TGTGCCAGCAGTTTATCCCCTATTCAGAACTACGAGCAGTACTTC
>-|TRBV30|TRBJ1-4|-
CAWSVRGRGNEKLFF
TGTGCCTGGAGTGTACGGGGGCGAGGTAATGAAAAACTGTTTTTT
>few|TRBV28|TRBJ1-5|-
CASSDGATAYSNQPQHF
TGTGCCAGCAGTGATGGTGCGACGGCCTATAGCAATCAGCCCCAGCATTTT
>-|TRBV7-3|TRBJ2-3|TRBD1
CASSFDRGPDTQYF
TGTGCCAGCAGCTTCGACAGGGGCCCAGATACGCAGTATTTT
>-|TRBV16|TRBJ1-1|-
CASSRQRALNTEAFF
TGTGCCAGCAGCCGACAGAGAGCGTTGAACACTGAAGCTTTCTTT
>-|TRBV19|TRBJ2-5|TRBD2
CASSVLGLAGVRETQYF
TGTGCCAGTAGCGTTCTGGGGCTAGCGGGGGTTAGGGAGACCCAGTACTTC
>-|TRBV19|TRBJ1-2|TRBD1
CASSQDPGRQGASNYGYTF
TGTGCCAGTAGCCAAGACCCCGGGCGACAGGGGGCATCCAACTATGGCTACACCTTC